This T cell receptor (beta chain) was sequenced during a study of CD8+ T cells in alopecia areata. At the level of the study: The authors scored treated patients' severity by affected scalp percentage.

It was cDNA, reverse transcribed from extracted RNA, that served as the sequencing template. Data came from immunoSEQ multiplex PCR; TCRdb stores just in-frame clones and leaves some out. The sample contains about 180,000 clones, 50% to 75% of which appear only once. Treatment indicated: oral pan-JAK inhibitor, 5-10 mg twice daily. V lost 0 bases to trimming and J lost 1 base, with 7 bases between them. Germline V lookup: CDR1 GTSNPN, CDR2 SVGIG (reference sequence). The CDR3 has 14 amino acids. Study-wide results and limits: For baseline CD8+ expansion, any link to response stays uncertain with one nonresponder. Clonality in the scalp and expanded CD8+ clones ranked among the top 100 were significantly decreased by tofacitinib.

Remarks on this clone: Its antigen remains unknown.

This clonotype was obtained from a human donor with alopecia areata. The material sequenced was CD4+ T cells sorted from blood, taken at roughly week 58, from a patient treated with tofacitinib. This chain links TRBV30 with TRBJ1-5, with D maybe TRBD1 (6 bases). The CDR3 loop reads CAWSVTGSNQPQHF. CDR3 in DNA: TGTGCCTGGAGTGTTACAGGGAGCAATCAGCCCCAGCATTTT.